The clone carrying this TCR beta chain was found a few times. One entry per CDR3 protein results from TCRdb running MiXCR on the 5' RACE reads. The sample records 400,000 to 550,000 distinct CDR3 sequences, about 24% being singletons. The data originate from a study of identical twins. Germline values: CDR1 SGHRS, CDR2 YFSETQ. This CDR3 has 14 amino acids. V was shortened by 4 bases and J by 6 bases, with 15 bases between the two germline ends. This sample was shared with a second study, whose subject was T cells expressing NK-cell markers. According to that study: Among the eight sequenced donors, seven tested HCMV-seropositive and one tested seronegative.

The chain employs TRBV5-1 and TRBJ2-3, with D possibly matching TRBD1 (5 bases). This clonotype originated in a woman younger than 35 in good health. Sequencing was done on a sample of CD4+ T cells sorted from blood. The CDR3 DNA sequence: TGCGCCAGCAGCCCCACAACAGGACCTGATACGCAGTATTTT. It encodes CASSPTTGPDTQYF.